The 15 T cell receptor beta chains listed next were all sequenced from one sample in a study of control samples from healthy donors and cancer patients. Method: immunoSEQ multiplex PCR; TCRdb's copy keeps in-frame clones and lacks some. The sample records about 92,000 clones, about four fifths being singletons. The sequencing input was blood. Source of these receptors: a woman aged 55 to 70 in good health.

The J gene is TRBJ2-6, the V gene TRBV6-5; D call uncertain. The V and J ends lost 2 bases and 0 bases respectively, with 8 bases between them. In germline, CDR1 is MNHEY, CDR2 SVGAGI. The CDR3 covers 16 residues. CDR3 DNA: TGTGCCAGCAGTTACGGTGGAGTCTCTGGGGCCAACGTCCTGACTTTC. It translates to CASSYGGVSGANVLTF.

This clone was counted between two and nine times. The gene calls are TRBV27 and TRBJ2-7; D gene unclear. The V and J ends lost 1 base and 5 bases respectively, with 9 bases between them. Germline CDR1 reads MNHEY; CDR2 reads SMNVEV (reference sequence). The CDR3 consists of 13 residues. The CDR3 protein is CASSLFRFDEQYF. The CDR3 DNA follows: TGTGCCAGCAGTTTATTCAGGTTCGACGAGCAGTACTTC.

The chain links TRBV27 to TRBJ2-5; D gene ambiguous. There are 15 residues in the CDR3. Trimming cost V 7 bases and J 3 bases, with 18 bases left between them. CDR1 and CDR2 from the germline V gene are MNHEY and SMNVEV (reference sequence). The CDR3 protein is CASIKPTLRKETQYF. The CDR3 DNA follows: TGTGCCAGCATTAAGCCGACCCTGAGAAAAGAGACCCAGTACTTC.

V gene TRBV27 combines with J gene TRBJ1-5; no firm D call. From germline, CDR1 is MNHEY and CDR2 SMNVEV (reference sequence). Trimming removed 3 bases at V and 2 bases at J, with 8 bases between. The CDR3 is 14 residues long. DNA of the CDR3: TGTGCCAGCAGTTTTCGCCCGGGCAATCAGCCCCAGCATTTT. It is translated as CASSFRPGNQPQHF.

The genes are TRBV6-5 and TRBJ2-5; D is unresolved. Germline values: CDR1 MNHEY, CDR2 SVGAGI. The V gene lost 6 bases and the J gene lost 2 bases, with 13 bases spanning the gap. The CDR3 consists of 14 residues. CDR3 sequence: CASSLKENQETQYF. CDR3 nucleotides: TGTGCCAGCAGCCTTAAGGAGAATCAAGAGACCCAGTACTTC.

The V call is TRBV2, the J call TRBJ2-3; TRBD1 agrees at 10 bases. This CDR3 is 15 amino acids long. J gave up 4 bases and V 7 bases, and 8 bases lay outside the gene matches. The germline V gene encodes CDR1 SNHLY and CDR2 FYNNEI. The CDR3 spells CASKRDRGQADTQYF. DNA for the CDR3: TGTGCCAGCAAACGAGACAGGGGGCAAGCAGATACGCAGTATTTT.

The rearrangement joins TRBV29-1 to TRBJ2-1; D gene unclear. Germline CDR1 is SQVTM and CDR2 is ANQGSEA. V was pared by 0 bases and J by 6 bases, with 6 bases between. CDR3 size: 12 residues. The CDR3 is CSVEDLINEQFF. CDR3 in DNA: TGCAGCGTTGAAGATCTTATCAATGAGCAGTTCTTC.

The rearrangement links TRBV2 to TRBJ1-3; D gene uncertain. Germline V CDR1 and CDR2: SNHLY, FYNNEI. Trimming removed 6 bases from V and 0 bases from J, with 6 bases in between. The CDR3 consists of 13 residues. The CDR3 spells CASSASSGNTIYF. CDR3 nucleotide sequence: TGTGCCAGCAGCGCGAGCTCTGGAAACACCATATATTTT.

This chain joins TRBV28 and TRBJ2-1; 9 nucleotides align to TRBD2. CDR1 is MDHEN, CDR2 SYDVKM, per germline. The V and J ends lost 3 bases and 4 bases, in that order; junction bases with no gene match: 4. This CDR3 has 15 residues. In DNA form, the CDR3 reads TGTGCCAGCAGTTTTGCGGGAGGGCTTTACAATGAGCAGTTCTTC. It specifies CASSFAGGLYNEQFF.

V gene TRBV2 combines with J gene TRBJ2-4, with TRBD2 matching 7 bases. The CDR3 sequence is 14 residues long. Trimming cost V 4 bases and J 5 bases; bases outside gene matches: 5. Germline V gene sequence: CDR1 SNHLY, CDR2 FYNNEI. The CDR3 nucleotides are TGTGCCAGCAGTGTCTTGGGGGGGGAAAACATTCAGTACTTC. Protein sequence: CASSVLGGENIQYF.

V gene TRBV7-8 combines with J gene TRBJ1-6; 7 bases are shared with TRBD1. Looked up from germline, CDR1 is SGHVS and CDR2 is FQNEAQ. Trimming cost V 5 bases and J 6 bases; bases outside gene matches: 4. The CDR3 runs 14 residues. Here the CDR3 DNA reads TGTGCCAGCAGCAAAGGGACAGCTAATTCACCCCTCCACTTT. It translates to CASSKGTANSPLHF. The complete variable domain, with remaining parts taken from reference TRBV7-8 and TRBJ1-6, reads GAGVSQSPRYKVAKRGQDVALRCDPISGHVSLFWYQQALGQGPEFLTYFQNEAQLDKSGLPSDRFFAERPEGSVSTLKIQRTQQEDSAVYLCASSKGTANSPLHFGNGTRLTVT.

The genes are TRBV19 and TRBJ1-6; no reliable D call. Trimming removed 7 bases at V and 1 base at J, with 11 bases between. The CDR3 is 15 amino acids. Germline loops: CDR1 LNHDA, CDR2 SQIVND (reference sequence). CDR3 region: CASTDQPSYNSPLHF. CDR3 sequence (DNA): TGTGCCAGTACCGACCAACCATCCTATAATTCACCCCTCCACTTT.

The chain has TRBV7-6 and TRBJ2-7; TRBD2 might be the D (5 bases). The ends were cut back, 5 bases at V and 2 bases at J, with 19 bases in the middle. The CDR3 covers 16 residues. Germline loops: CDR1 SGHVS, CDR2 FNYEAQ. The DNA of the CDR3 is TGTGCCAGCAGCCCTCGTCGGGGAGAGGACCCCTACGAGCAGTACTTC. This codes for CASSPRRGEDPYEQYF.

The V call is TRBV4-2, the J call TRBJ2-3, with D maybe TRBD2 (5 bases). This CDR3 spans 14 amino acids. V lost 1 base and J 14 bases, leaving 19 bases between the germline ends. Germline-derived CDR1 and CDR2 are LGHNA and YNFKEQ. CDR3 sequence (DNA): TGTGCCAGCAGCCAAGGGACTTTAAGTCCGATCGTGTATTTT. Its translation is CASSQGTLSPIVYF.

With regard to this clone: A junction end diverges from the germline sequence, so it may reflect a read error. V and J are TRBV7-2 and TRBJ2-1, with D possibly called TRBD1 or TRBD2 (5 bases each). Germline loops: CDR1 SGHTA, CDR2 FQGNSA. This CDR3 contains 13 residues. The CDR3 spells CANSLTRGIEQFF. In DNA form, the CDR3 reads TGTGCCAACAGCTTAACCCGGGGCATCGAGCAGTTCTTC. Full variable domain (missing parts from reference TRBV7-2 and TRBJ2-1): GAGVSQSPSNKVTEKGKDVELRCDPISGHTALYWYRQSLGQGLEFLIYFQGNSAPDKSGLPSDRFSAERTGGSVSTLTIQRTQQEDSAVYLCANSLTRGIEQFFGPGTRLTVL.